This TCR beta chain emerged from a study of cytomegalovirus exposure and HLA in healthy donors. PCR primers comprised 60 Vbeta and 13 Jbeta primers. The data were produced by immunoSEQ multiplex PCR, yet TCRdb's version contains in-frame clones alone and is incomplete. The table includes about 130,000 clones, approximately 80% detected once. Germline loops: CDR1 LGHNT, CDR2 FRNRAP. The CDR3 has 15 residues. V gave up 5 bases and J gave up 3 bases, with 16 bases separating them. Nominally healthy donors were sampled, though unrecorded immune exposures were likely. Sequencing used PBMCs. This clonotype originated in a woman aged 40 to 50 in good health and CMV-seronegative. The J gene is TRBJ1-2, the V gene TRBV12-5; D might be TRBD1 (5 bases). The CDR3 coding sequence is TGTGCTAGTGGTCCCCCGGCAGGGAGGGACTATGGCTACACCTTC. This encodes CASGPPAGRDYGYTF.